This T cell receptor beta chain was sequenced during a study of cytomegalovirus exposure and HLA in healthy donors. General observations from the study: The productive fraction for most TCR beta V segments was about 87% or about 30% in an earlier analysis.

PCR used 60 Vbeta primers and 13 Jbeta primers. TCRdb keeps only in-frame clones here, not all; method: immunoSEQ multiplex PCR. The sample includes 200,000 to 250,000 clones, over 80% of them seen just once. Details on this clone: Its antigen is not known.

The CDR3 is 11 amino acids. V was pared by 6 bases and J by 10 bases, with 10 bases between. Germline V gene lookup returns CDR1 SEHNR and CDR2 FQNEAQ (reference sequence). Sample: PBMCs. This TCR was recovered from a boy between 2 and 10 years old in good health and CMV-seronegative. This chain joins TRBV7-9 and TRBJ2-1; D ambiguous. In DNA form, the CDR3 reads TGTGCCAGCAGTCCCTCCCAGGAGCAGTTCTTC. Amino acid sequence: CASSPSQEQFF.